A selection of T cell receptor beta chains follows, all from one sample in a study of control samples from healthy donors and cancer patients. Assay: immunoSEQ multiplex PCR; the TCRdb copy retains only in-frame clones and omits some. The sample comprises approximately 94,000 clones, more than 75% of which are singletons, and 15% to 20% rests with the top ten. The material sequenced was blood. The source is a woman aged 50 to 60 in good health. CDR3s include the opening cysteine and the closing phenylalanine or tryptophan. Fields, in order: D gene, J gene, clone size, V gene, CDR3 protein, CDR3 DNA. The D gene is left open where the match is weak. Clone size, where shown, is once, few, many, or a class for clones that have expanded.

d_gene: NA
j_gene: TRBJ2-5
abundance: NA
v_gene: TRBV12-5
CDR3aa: CASGLLTGGGGETQYF
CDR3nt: TGTGCTAGTGGTTTGCTCACTGGGGGTGGTGGGGAGACCCAGTACTTC

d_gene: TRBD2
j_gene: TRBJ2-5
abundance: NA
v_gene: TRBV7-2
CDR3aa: CASSLRASGGAAETQYF
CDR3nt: TGTGCCAGCAGCTTGAGGGCTAGCGGGGGGGCCGCAGAGACCCAGTACTTC

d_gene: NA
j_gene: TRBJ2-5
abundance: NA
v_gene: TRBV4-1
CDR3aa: CASSQGRGWETQYF
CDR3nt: TGCGCCAGCAGCCAAGGAAGGGGGTGGGAGACCCAGTACTTC

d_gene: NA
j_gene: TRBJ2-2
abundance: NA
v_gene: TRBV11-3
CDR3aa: CASSSWGGPGELFF
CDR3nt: TGTGCCAGCAGCTCCTGGGGAGGCCCCGGGGAGCTGTTTTTT

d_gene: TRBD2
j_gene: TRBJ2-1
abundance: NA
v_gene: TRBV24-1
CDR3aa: CATASGRSSNEQFF
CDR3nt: TGTGCCACTGCGAGCGGGAGGTCTTCCAATGAGCAGTTCTTC

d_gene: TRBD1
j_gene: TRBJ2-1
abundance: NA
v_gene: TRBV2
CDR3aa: CASTPTGNEQFF
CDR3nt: TGTGCCAGCACTCCGACAGGGAATGAGCAGTTCTTC

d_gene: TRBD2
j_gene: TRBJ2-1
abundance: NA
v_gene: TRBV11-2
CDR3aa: CASSLAPKGLAGPGEFF
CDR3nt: TGTGCCAGCAGCTTAGCGCCAAAAGGACTAGCGGGACCCGGGGAGTTCTTC

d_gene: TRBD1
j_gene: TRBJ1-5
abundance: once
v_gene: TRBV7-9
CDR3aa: CASSSGTGGGNQPQHF
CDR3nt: TGTGCCAGCAGCTCCGGGACAGGGGGAGGCAATCAGCCCCAGCATTTT

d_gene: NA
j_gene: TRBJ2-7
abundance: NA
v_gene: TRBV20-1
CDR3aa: CSASKRESEQYF
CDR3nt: TGCAGTGCTAGTAAGAGGGAGAGCGAGCAGTACTTC

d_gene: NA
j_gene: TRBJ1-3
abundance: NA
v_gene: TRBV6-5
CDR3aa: CASSRIFSGNTIYF
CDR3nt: TGTGCCAGCAGTAGGATCTTCTCTGGAAACACCATATATTTT

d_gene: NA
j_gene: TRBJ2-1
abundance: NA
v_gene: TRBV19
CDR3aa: CASSIGGSYNEQFF
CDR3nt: TGTGCCAGTAGTATCGGGGGCTCCTACAATGAGCAGTTCTTC

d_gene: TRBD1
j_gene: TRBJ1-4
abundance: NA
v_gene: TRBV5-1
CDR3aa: CASSSGQGMEKLFF
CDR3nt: TGCGCCAGCAGCTCGGGACAGGGCATGGAAAAACTGTTTTTT

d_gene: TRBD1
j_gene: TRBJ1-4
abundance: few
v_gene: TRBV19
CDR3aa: CASSDRRDRVREKLFF
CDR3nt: TGTGCCAGTAGCGACCGAAGGGACAGGGTCCGAGAAAAACTGTTTTTT

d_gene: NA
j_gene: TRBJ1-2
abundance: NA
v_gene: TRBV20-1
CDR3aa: CSADGGYTF
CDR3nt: TGCAGTGCCGACGGTGGCTACACCTTC

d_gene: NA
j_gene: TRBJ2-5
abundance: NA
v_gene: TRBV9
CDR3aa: CASSVKPNQETQYF
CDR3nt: TGTGCCAGCAGCGTCAAGCCTAACCAAGAGACCCAGTACTTC

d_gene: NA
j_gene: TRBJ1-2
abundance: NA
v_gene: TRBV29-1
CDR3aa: CSVEGKANYGYTF
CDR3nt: TGCAGCGTTGAAGGGAAGGCTAACTATGGCTACACCTTC

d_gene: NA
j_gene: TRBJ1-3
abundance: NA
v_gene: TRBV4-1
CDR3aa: CASSQATPGNTIYF
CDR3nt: TGCGCCAGCAGCCAAGCGACGCCTGGAAACACCATATATTTT

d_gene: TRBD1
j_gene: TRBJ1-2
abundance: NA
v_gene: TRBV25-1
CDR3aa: CAIEDRGNGYTF
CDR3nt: TGTGCCATCGAGGACAGGGGGAATGGCTACACCTTC

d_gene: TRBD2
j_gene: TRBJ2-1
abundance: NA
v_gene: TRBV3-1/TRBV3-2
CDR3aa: CASSQGVTGGPREQFF
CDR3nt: TGTGCCAGCAGCCAAGGAGTGACGGGAGGGCCTCGGGAGCAGTTCTTC